This is a list of T cell receptor beta chains from one sample in a study of CD8+CD57+ T cells in acquired aplastic anemia. One entry per CDR3 protein, called by TCRdb with MiXCR from the reads. The data hold 450,000 to 600,000 distinct CDR3 sequences, with approximately 32% observed a single time. Sequences were obtained from sorted CD4+, CD8+, or CD8+CD57+ T cells (not recorded which) from PBMCs. The receptors come from a human donor with aplastic anemia. Each CDR3 is given with its conserved first and last residue. Fields, in order: clone size, V gene, D gene, J gene, CDR3 protein, CDR3 DNA. A D gene is named only where the DNA matches it firmly. Clone size, where shown, is once, few, many, or a class for clones that have expanded.

size: many; V: TRBV7-9; D: TRBD2; J: TRBJ2-7; CDR3: CASSFKGGGEQYF; DNA: TGTGCCAGCAGCTTTAAAGGCGGGGGGGAGCAGTACTTC
size: NA; V: TRBV7-3; D: TRBD2; J: TRBJ2-7; CDR3: CASSLIAGELYEQYF; DNA: TGTGCCAGCAGCTTAATAGCGGGGGAGCTCTACGAGCAGTACTTC
size: many; V: TRBV2; D: NA; J: TRBJ1-3; CDR3: CASSKNSGNTIYF; DNA: TGTGCCAGCAGTAAGAACTCTGGAAACACCATATATTTT
size: few; V: TRBV7-2; D: NA; J: TRBJ2-7; CDR3: CASSPLGQGYVQQYF; DNA: TGTGCCAGCAGCCCTTTGGGCCAGGGATACGTACAGCAGTACTTC
size: few; V: TRBV10-3; D: TRBD2; J: TRBJ2-5; CDR3: CASSSGTSGMLQETQYF; DNA: TGTGCCAGCAGTTCCGGGACTAGCGGGATGCTACAAGAGACCCAGTACTTC
size: NA; V: TRBV13; D: NA; J: TRBJ1-1; CDR3: CASSSGQPLMNTEAFF; DNA: TGTGCCAGCAGCTCGGGACAACCCTTAATGAACACTGAAGCTTTCTTT
size: NA; V: TRBV14; D: NA; J: TRBJ2-2; CDR3: CASSQERSSRELFF; DNA: TGTGCCAGCAGCCAAGAACGATCGAGCCGGGAGCTGTTTTTT
size: many; V: TRBV20-1; D: TRBD2; J: TRBJ2-7; CDR3: CSARKASGGGYEQYF; DNA: TGCAGTGCTAGGAAGGCTAGCGGGGGGGGCTACGAGCAGTACTTC
size: NA; V: TRBV5-1; D: NA; J: TRBJ1-4; CDR3: CASRLGGTGTTREKLFF; DNA: TGCGCCAGCAGGTTAGGAGGTACCGGGACAACCCGTGAAAAACTGTTTTTT
size: NA; V: TRBV7-9; D: NA; J: TRBJ2-7; CDR3: CASSLSLSYEQYF; DNA: TGTGCCAGCAGCTTGAGTCTTTCTTACGAGCAGTACTTC
size: few; V: TRBV10-2; D: NA; J: TRBJ2-3; CDR3: CASSFRDRPSTDTQYF; DNA: TGTGCCAGCAGTTTCCGGGACCGACCAAGCACAGATACGCAGTATTTT
size: NA; V: TRBV7-2; D: NA; J: TRBJ1-5; CDR3: CASSFLNQPRHF; DNA: TGTGCCAGCAGTTTCCTTAATCAGCCCCGGCATTTT
size: few; V: TRBV6-2/TRBV6-3; D: NA; J: TRBJ2-5; CDR3: CASSLGGYETQYF; DNA: TGTGCCAGCAGTCTGGGGGGATATGAGACCCAGTACTTC
size: few; V: TRBV4-2; D: NA; J: TRBJ2-6; CDR3: CASSTEGRVKISGANVLTF; DNA: TGTGCCAGCAGCACAGAGGGACGGGTAAAAATCTCTGGGGCCAACGTCCTGACTTTC
size: NA; V: TRBV25-1; D: TRBD1; J: TRBJ1-6; CDR3: CASSSPTGGLHNSPLHF; DNA: TGTGCCAGCAGTTCCCCGACAGGGGGTTTACATAATTCACCCCTCCACTTT
size: few; V: TRBV5-5; D: TRBD2; J: TRBJ2-1; CDR3: CASSREDGYNEQFF; DNA: TGTGCCAGCAGCCGGGAGGACGGTTACAATGAGCAGTTCTTC
size: NA; V: TRBV7-3; D: NA; J: TRBJ2-3; CDR3: CASSYRTRGDTQYF; DNA: TGTGCCAGCAGCTATCGGACTAGGGGGGATACGCAGTATTTT
size: NA; V: TRBV20-1; D: TRBD2; J: TRBJ2-5; CDR3: CSALAGGWSETQYF; DNA: TGCAGTGCTCTAGCGGGAGGGTGGTCAGAGACCCAGTACTTC
size: NA; V: TRBV7-9; D: NA; J: TRBJ1-6; CDR3: CASSFRQGYNSPLHF; DNA: TGTGCCAGCAGCTTTCGCCAGGGCTATAATTCACCCCTCCACTTT
size: NA; V: TRBV5-1; D: NA; J: TRBJ1-3; CDR3: CASSLTHDSGNTIYF; DNA: TGCGCCAGCAGCCTTACCCACGACTCTGGAAACACCATATATTTT
size: NA; V: TRBV10-3; D: NA; J: TRBJ2-7; CDR3: CAISDLKSQFSYEQYF; DNA: TGTGCCATCAGTGATCTCAAATCCCAGTTCTCCTACGAGCAGTACTTC
size: few; V: TRBV7-9; D: NA; J: TRBJ1-1; CDR3: CASSPYRGEYTEAFF; DNA: TGTGCCAGCAGCCCGTACCGTGGGGAGTACACTGAAGCTTTCTTT
size: few; V: TRBV10-1; D: NA; J: TRBJ2-7; CDR3: CASSESWEGGIYEQYF; DNA: TGCGCCAGCAGTGAGTCCTGGGAGGGGGGGATCTACGAGCAGTACTTC
size: few; V: TRBV14; D: NA; J: TRBJ2-2; CDR3: CASSQVRQVYTGELFF; DNA: TGTGCCAGCAGCCAAGTGAGGCAGGTGTACACCGGGGAGCTGTTTTTT
size: once; V: TRBV20-1; D: NA; J: TRBJ2-2; CDR3: CSARDSGSHGELFF; DNA: TGCAGTGCTAGAGATAGCGGCAGCCACGGGGAGCTGTTTTTT
size: many; V: TRBV10-1; D: TRBD1; J: TRBJ1-4; CDR3: CASSDGTGVEKLFF; DNA: TGCGCCAGCAGTGATGGGACAGGGGTTGAAAAACTGTTTTTT
size: many; V: TRBV20-1; D: TRBD2; J: TRBJ2-7; CDR3: CSATKTSGGTYEQYF; DNA: TGCAGTGCTACAAAGACTAGCGGGGGTACCTACGAGCAGTACTTC
size: many; V: TRBV4-1; D: NA; J: TRBJ2-7; CDR3: CASSLTGTVFGEQYF; DNA: TGCGCCAGCAGCCTCACCGGGACTGTGTTTGGCGAGCAGTACTTC
size: many; V: TRBV20-1; D: NA; J: TRBJ1-1; CDR3: CSAKVVNTEAFF; DNA: TGCAGTGCTAAAGTCGTGAACACTGAAGCTTTCTTT
size: few; V: TRBV7-8; D: TRBD2; J: TRBJ2-1; CDR3: CASSLVLAGKDEQFF; DNA: TGTGCCAGCAGCTTAGTACTAGCGGGAAAAGATGAGCAGTTCTTC
size: many; V: TRBV20-1; D: NA; J: TRBJ2-7; CDR3: CSAGLTYEQYF; DNA: TGCAGTGCCGGACTAACCTACGAGCAGTACTTC
size: NA; V: TRBV3-1; D: NA; J: TRBJ2-7; CDR3: CASSQDPSSAYERYF; DNA: TGTGCCAGCAGCCAAGATCCCAGCAGCGCCTACGAGCGGTACTTC
size: many; V: TRBV20-1; D: TRBD1; J: TRBJ1-2; CDR3: CSAGGQGANYGYTF; DNA: TGCAGTGCTGGAGGACAGGGCGCGAACTATGGCTACACCTTC
size: many; V: TRBV5-5; D: NA; J: TRBJ2-7; CDR3: CASSLTPLGYEQYF; DNA: TGTGCCAGCAGCTTAACCCCATTGGGCTACGAGCAGTACTTC
size: NA; V: TRBV9; D: NA; J: TRBJ1-5; CDR3: CASRTGRQGGNQPQHF; DNA: TGTGCCAGCAGGACCGGTAGGCAGGGCGGCAATCAGCCCCAGCATTTT
size: many; V: TRBV10-3; D: NA; J: TRBJ2-1; CDR3: CATRTRDNNEQFF; DNA: TGTGCCACGAGAACCCGGGACAACAATGAGCAGTTCTTC
size: NA; V: TRBV30; D: NA; J: TRBJ2-7; CDR3: CAWLRGWEEQYF; DNA: TGTGCCTGGTTACGGGGTTGGGAGGAGCAGTACTTC
size: few; V: TRBV7-9; D: NA; J: TRBJ1-1; CDR3: CASRPPTLGTLNTEAFF; DNA: TGTGCCAGCAGACCCCCGACACTAGGGACTCTGAACACTGAAGCTTTCTTT
size: once; V: TRBV7-6; D: NA; J: TRBJ2-7; CDR3: CASSLGVGDSYEQYF; DNA: TGTGCCAGCAGCCTCGGGGTGGGGGACTCCTACGAGCAGTACTTC
size: many; V: TRBV10-3; D: NA; J: TRBJ1-3; CDR3: CAISEQPGAQGNTIYF; DNA: TGTGCCATCAGTGAGCAGCCAGGGGCGCAAGGAAACACCATATATTTT